This T cell receptor (beta chain) was identified in a study of T cell responses to AZD1222 COVID-19 vaccine. General study results and limits: In a largely white British group with more females than males, clonal diversity was possibly underestimated.

The germline V gene has CDR1 LNHDA and CDR2 SQIVND (reference sequence). The CDR3 sequence is 15 residues long. V dropped 5 bases and J dropped 2; count of bases not matched to a gene: 8. Worth noting for this clone: Its antigen is still unknown.

The data were produced by immunoSEQ multiplex PCR, yet TCRdb's version contains in-frame clones alone and is incomplete. The data show some 110,000 clones, about 90% seen once. The sample here was peripheral blood, taken on day 0 of AZD1222 vaccination. The sequence was obtained from an adult in good health. The genes are TRBV19 and TRBJ2-5, with 7 bases lining up with TRBD2. Here the CDR3 DNA reads TGTGCCAGTAGTGGGATAGCGGGTACTCAAGAGACCCAGTACTTC. Translating it yields CASSGIAGTQETQYF.